Following are 5 T cell receptor beta chains from one sample sequenced in a study of HIV-infected children after antiretroviral therapy interruption. A 3' RACE protocol on RNA, with unique molecular identifiers, produced the TCR library. TCRdb analysed the 3' RACE reads with MiXCR anew, one entry per CDR3 protein. The data contain 90,000 or so distinct CDR3 sequences, 6.9% of them singletons. As to treatment: PENTA 11 planned treatment interruption arm or continuous ART arm. Sequenced here: CD45RA+ CD4+ T cells from PBMCs, pooled from several time points, sampled from a donor given antiretroviral therapy, either interrupted or continuous. The sample's subset: naive CD4+ CD45RA+ CD45RO- T cells. The receptors stem from a pool of human donors with HIV.

This clonotype was detected only a few times. J is TRBJ1-1 and V is TRBV6-6; D might be TRBD1 (5 bases). V was pared by 2 bases and J by 2 bases, with 9 bases between. Looked up from germline, CDR1 is MNHNY and CDR2 is SVGAGI (reference sequence). This CDR3 region has 14 residues. CDR3 in amino acids: CASSYNRGNTEAFF. The DNA of the CDR3 is TGTGCCAGCAGTTACAATAGGGGCAACACTGAAGCTTTCTTT.

This clonotype was observed at least ten times. The CDR3: CASHGQGSSGFTEAFF. The CDR3, as DNA: TGTGCCAGTCACGGACAGGGTAGTTCGGGTTTCACTGAAGCTTTCTTT. This rearrangement joins TRBV19 to TRBJ1-1, with 8 bases aligning to TRBD1. The germline V gene encodes CDR1 LNHDA and CDR2 SQIVND (reference sequence). The CDR3 is 16 amino acids. V shed 8 bases, J shed 4 bases, and the junction held 15 bases outside the gene matches.

The V call is TRBV6-1, the J call TRBJ1-3; D call uncertain. V lost 6 bases and J lost 2, with 2 bases in between. This CDR3 is built from 11 residues. CDR1 and CDR2 from the germline V gene are MNHNS and SASEGT. The CDR3 spells CASRPGNTIYF. As DNA, the CDR3 is TGTGCCAGCAGGCCTGGAAACACCATATATTTT.

Many counts were recorded for this clonotype. V gene TRBV4-1 combines with J gene TRBJ1-4; D unclear. From germline, CDR1 is MGHRA and CDR2 YSYEKL. Trimming shortened V by 3 bases and J by 2 bases, and 16 bases separated the two germline ends. The CDR3 spans 17 residues. The CDR3 loop reads CASSHPVRGGTNEKLFF. CDR3 DNA sequence: TGCGCCAGCAGCCACCCTGTACGGGGAGGGACTAATGAAAAACTGTTTTTT.

The V gene is TRBV12-3 or TRBV12-4, the J gene TRBJ2-2; 9 bases map to TRBD1. Trimming cost V 3 bases and J 13 bases; bases outside gene matches: 3. This CDR3 has 12 amino acids. The DNA for the CDR3 is TGTGCCAGCAGTTTGGGACAGGGCGGGCTGTTTTTT. Translated: CASSLGQGGLFF.